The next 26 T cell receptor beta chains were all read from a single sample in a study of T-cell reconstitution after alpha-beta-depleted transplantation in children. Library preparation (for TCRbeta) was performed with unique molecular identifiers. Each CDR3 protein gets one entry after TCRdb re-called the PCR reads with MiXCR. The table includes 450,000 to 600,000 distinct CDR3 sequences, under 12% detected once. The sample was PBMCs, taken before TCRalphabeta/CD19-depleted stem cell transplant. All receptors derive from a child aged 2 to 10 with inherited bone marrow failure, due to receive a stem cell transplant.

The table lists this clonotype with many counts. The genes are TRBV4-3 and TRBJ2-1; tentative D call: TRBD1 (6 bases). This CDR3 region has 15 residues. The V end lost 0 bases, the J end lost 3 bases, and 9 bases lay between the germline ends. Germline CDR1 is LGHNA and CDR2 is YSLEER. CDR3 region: CASSQDEGVYNEQFF. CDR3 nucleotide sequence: TGCGCCAGCAGCCAAGATGAGGGGGTCTACAATGAGCAGTTCTTC.

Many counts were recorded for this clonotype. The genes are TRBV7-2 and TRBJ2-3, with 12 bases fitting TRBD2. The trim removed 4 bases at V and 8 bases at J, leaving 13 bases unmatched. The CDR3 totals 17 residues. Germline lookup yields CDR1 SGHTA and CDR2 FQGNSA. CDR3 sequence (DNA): TGTGCCAGCAGCTCCGGGGGACTAGCGGGTGGGGCCGCTACGCAGTATTTT. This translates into CASSSGGLAGGAATQYF. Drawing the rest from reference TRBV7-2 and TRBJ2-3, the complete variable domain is GAGVSQSPSNKVTEKGKDVELRCDPISGHTALYWYRQSLGQGLEFLIYFQGNSAPDKSGLPSDRFSAERTGGSVSTLTIQRTQQEDSAVYLCASSSGGLAGGAATQYFGPGTRLTVL.

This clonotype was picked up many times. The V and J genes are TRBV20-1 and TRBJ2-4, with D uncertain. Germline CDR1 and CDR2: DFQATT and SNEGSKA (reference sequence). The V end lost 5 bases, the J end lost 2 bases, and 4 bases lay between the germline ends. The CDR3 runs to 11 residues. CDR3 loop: CSAATKNIQYF. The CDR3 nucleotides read TGCAGTGCTGCGACCAAAAACATTCAGTACTTC.

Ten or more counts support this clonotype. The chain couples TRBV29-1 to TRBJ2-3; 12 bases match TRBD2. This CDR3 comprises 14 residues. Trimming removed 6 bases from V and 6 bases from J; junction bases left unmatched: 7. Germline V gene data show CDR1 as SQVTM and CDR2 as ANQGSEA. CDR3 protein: CSVRGLAGSDTQYF. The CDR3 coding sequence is TGCAGCGTGAGAGGACTAGCGGGAAGCGATACGCAGTATTTT.

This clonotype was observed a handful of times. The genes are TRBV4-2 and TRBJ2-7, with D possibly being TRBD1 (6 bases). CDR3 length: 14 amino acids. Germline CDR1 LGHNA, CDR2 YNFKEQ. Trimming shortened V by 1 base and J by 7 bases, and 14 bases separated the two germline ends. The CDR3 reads CASSQGVRGFEQYF. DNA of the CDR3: TGTGCCAGCAGCCAAGGAGTAAGGGGGTTTGAGCAGTACTTC.

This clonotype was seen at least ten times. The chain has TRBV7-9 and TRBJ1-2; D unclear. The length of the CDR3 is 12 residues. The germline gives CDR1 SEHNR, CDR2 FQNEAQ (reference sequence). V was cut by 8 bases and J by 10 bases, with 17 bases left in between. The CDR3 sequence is CASVPPRGFYTF. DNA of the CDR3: TGTGCCAGCGTTCCCCCACGGGGTTTCTACACCTTC.

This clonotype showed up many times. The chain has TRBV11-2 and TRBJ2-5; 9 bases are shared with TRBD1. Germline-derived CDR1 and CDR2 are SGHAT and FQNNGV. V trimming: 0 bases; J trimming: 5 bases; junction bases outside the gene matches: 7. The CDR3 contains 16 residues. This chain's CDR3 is CASSLDRTGGMETQYF. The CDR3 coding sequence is TGTGCCAGCAGCTTAGATCGCACAGGGGGCATGGAGACCCAGTACTTC.

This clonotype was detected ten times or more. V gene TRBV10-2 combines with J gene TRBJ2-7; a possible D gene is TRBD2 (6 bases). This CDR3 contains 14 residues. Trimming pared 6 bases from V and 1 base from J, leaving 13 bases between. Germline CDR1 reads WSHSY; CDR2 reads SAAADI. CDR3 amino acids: CASSAGTPSYEQYF. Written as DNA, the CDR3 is TGCGCCAGCAGCGCCGGGACTCCTTCCTACGAGCAGTACTTC.

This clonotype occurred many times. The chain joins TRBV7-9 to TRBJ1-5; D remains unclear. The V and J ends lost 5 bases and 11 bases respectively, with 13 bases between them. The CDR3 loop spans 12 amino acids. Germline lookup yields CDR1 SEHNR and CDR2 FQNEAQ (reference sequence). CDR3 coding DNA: TGTGCCAGCAGCCAGAGATGGGGAACCCAGCATTTT. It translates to CASSQRWGTQHF.

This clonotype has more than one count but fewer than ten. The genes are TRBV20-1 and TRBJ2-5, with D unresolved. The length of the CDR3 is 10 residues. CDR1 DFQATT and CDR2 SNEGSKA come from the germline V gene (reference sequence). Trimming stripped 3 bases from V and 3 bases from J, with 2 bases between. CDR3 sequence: CSASEETQYF. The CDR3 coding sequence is TGCAGTGCTAGTGAAGAGACCCAGTACTTC.

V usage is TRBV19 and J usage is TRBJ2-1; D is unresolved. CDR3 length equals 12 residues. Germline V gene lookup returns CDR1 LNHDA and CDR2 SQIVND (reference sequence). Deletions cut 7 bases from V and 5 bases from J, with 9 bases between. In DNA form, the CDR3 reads TGTGCCAGTAACAACCGGGACAATGAGCAGTTCTTC. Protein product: CASNNRDNEQFF.

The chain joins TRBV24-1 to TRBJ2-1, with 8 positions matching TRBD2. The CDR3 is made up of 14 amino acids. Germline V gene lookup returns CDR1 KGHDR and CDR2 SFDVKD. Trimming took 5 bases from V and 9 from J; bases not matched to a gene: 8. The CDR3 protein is CATSVSSGSSEQFF. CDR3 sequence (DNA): TGTGCCACCAGTGTTTCCAGCGGGAGTAGTGAGCAGTTCTTC.

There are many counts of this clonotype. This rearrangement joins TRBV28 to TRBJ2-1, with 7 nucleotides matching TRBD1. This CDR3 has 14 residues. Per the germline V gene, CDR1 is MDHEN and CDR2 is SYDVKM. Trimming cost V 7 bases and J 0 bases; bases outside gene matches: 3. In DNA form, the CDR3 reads TGTGCCAGCACCCACAGGGGCTCCTACAATGAGCAGTTCTTC. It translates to CASTHRGSYNEQFF.

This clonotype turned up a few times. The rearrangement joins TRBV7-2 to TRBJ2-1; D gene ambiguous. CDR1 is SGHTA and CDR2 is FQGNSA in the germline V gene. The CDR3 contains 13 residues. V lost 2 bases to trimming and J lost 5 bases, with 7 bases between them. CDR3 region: CASSLSTHNEQFF. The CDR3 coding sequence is TGTGCCAGCAGCTTAAGTACCCACAATGAGCAGTTCTTC. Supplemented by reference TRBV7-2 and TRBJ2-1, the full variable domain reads GAGVSQSPSNKVTEKGKDVELRCDPISGHTALYWYRQSLGQGLEFLIYFQGNSAPDKSGLPSDRFSAERTGGSVSTLTIQRTQQEDSAVYLCASSLSTHNEQFFGPGTRLTVL.

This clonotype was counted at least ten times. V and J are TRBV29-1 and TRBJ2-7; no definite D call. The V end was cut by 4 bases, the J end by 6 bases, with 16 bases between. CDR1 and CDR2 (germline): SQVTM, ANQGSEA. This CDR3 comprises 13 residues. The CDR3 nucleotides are TGCAGCGTTGCGGATGGCGGACCGAGCGAGCAGTACTTC. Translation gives CSVADGGPSEQYF.

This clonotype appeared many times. CDR3 in DNA: TGTGCCACCAGCGGAGGACAGGGATCAGGGACAGATACGCAGTATTTT. It codes for CATSGGQGSGTDTQYF. This sequence joins TRBV15 and TRBJ2-3; 8 bases line up with TRBD1. The germline gives CDR1 LNHNV, CDR2 YYDKDF (reference sequence). The CDR3 extends over 16 amino acids. Trimming took 5 bases from V and 3 from J; bases not matched to a gene: 10.

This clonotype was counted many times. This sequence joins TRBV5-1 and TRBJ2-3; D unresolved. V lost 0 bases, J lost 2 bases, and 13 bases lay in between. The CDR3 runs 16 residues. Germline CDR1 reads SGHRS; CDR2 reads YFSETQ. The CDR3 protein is CASSLAVGANTDTQYF. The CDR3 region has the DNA TGCGCCAGCAGCTTGGCCGTTGGAGCGAACACAGATACGCAGTATTTT. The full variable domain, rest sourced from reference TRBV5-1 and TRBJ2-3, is KAGVTQTPRYLIKTRGQQVTLSCSPISGHRSVSWYQQTPGQGLQFLFEYFSETQRNKGNFPGRFSGRQFSNSRSEMNVSTLELGDSALYLCASSLAVGANTDTQYFGPGTRLTVL.

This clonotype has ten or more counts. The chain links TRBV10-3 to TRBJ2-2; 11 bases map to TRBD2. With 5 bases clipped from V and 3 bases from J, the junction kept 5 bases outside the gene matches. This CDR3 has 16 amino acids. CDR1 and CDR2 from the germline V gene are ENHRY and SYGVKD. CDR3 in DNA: TGTGCCATCAGTCTTACTAGCGGGGGAGACACCGGGGAGCTGTTTTTT. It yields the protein CAISLTSGGDTGELFF.

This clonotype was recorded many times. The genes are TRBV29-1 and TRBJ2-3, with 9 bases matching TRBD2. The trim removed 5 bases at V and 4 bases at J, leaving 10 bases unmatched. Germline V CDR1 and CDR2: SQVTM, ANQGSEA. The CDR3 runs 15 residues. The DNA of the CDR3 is TGCAGCGTTCGGGGTGCGGGAGGGCCCGCAGATACGCAGTATTTT. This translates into CSVRGAGGPADTQYF.

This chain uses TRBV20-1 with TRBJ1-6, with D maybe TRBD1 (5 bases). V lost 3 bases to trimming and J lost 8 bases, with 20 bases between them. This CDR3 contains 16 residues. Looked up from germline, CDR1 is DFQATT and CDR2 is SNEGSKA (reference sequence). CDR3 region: CSASPLGGGGDSPLHF. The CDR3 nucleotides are TGCAGTGCTAGTCCCCTGGGCGGGGGAGGGGATTCACCCCTCCACTTT.

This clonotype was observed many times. CDR3 DNA: TGTGCCAGCAGCTTATGGCTAGCGGGCGCCAGAGAAAACAATGAGCAGTTCTTC. Residues: CASSLWLAGARENNEQFF. The chain joins TRBV7-2 to TRBJ2-1, with 8 bases lining up with TRBD2. Trimming at V came to 2 bases and at J to 5 bases, leaving 14 bases not matched to a gene. Germline CDR1 reads SGHTA; CDR2 reads FQGNSA. This CDR3 is 18 amino acids long.

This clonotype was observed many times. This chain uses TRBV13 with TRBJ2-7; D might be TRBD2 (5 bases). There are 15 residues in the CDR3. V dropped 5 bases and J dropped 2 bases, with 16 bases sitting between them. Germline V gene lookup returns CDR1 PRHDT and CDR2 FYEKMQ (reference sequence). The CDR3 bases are TGTGCCAGCAGCCCCGGGCTAGCTGACACCTACGAGCAGTACTTC. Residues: CASSPGLADTYEQYF. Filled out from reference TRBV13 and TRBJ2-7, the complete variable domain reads AAGVIQSPRHLIKEKRETATLKCYPIPRHDTVYWYQQGPGQDPQFLISFYEKMQSDKGSIPDRFSAQQFSDYHSELNMSSLELGDSALYFCASSPGLADTYEQYFGPGTRLTVT.

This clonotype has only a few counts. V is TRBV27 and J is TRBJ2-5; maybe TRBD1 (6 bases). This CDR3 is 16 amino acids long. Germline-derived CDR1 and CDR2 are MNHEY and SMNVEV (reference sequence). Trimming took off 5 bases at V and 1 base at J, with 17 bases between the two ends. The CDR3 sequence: CASSPLRQDPQETQYF. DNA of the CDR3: TGTGCCAGCAGTCCCCTTCGACAGGACCCCCAAGAGACCCAGTACTTC.

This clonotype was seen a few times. The CDR3 reads CASGISGYTSYNEQFF. CDR3 sequence (DNA): TGTGCCAGTGGGATTAGCGGGTATACCTCCTACAATGAGCAGTTCTTC. This chain joins TRBV19 and TRBJ2-1; TRBD2 agrees at 7 bases. The V gene's germline CDR1 is LNHDA and CDR2 SQIVND (reference sequence). The CDR3 loop spans 16 amino acids. Trimming at V came to 8 bases and at J to 0 bases, leaving 10 bases not matched to a gene.

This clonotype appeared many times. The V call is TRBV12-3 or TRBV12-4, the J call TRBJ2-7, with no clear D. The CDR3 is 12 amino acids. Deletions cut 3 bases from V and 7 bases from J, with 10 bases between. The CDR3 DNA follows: TGTGCCAGCAGTTTTACCCTGGGGGAGCAGTACTTC. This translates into CASSFTLGEQYF.

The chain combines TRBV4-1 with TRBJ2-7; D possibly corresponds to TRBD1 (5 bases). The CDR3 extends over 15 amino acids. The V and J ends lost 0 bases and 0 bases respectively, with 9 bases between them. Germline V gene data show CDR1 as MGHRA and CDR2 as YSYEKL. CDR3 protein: CASSQEFQGSYEQYF. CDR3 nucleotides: TGCGCCAGCAGCCAAGAGTTTCAGGGCTCCTACGAGCAGTACTTC.